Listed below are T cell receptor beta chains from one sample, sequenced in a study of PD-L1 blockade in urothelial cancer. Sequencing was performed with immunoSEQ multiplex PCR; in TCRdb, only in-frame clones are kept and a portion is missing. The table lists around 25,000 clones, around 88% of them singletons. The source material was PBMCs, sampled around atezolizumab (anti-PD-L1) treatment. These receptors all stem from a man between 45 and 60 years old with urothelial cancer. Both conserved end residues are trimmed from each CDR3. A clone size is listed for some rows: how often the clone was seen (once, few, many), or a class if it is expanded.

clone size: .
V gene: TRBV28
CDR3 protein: ASSLFTSGRARGIQY

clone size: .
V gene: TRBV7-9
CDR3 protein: ASSSPGQGQTQY

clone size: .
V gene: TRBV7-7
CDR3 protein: ASSSDINTEAF

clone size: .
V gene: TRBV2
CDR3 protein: ASSATGADNEKLF

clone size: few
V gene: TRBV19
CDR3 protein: ASSIGGRGNTYNEQF

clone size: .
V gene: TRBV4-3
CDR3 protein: ASSQTRSGTGIYEQY

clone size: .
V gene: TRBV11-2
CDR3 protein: ASSPLVGTVNTGELF

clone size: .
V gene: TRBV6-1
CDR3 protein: ASSEWGGSSYNEQF

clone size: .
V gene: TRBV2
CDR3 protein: ASHMAFLQETQY

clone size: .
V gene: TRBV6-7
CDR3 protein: ARLGLAFTDTQY

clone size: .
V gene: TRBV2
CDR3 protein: ASIGYVTDTQY

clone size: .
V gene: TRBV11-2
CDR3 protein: ASSLRTGNTEAF

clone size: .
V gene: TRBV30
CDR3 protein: AWSRGFSTEAF

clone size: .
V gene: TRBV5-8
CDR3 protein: ASSLGQSDYNEQF

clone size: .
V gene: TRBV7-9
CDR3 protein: ASSLNEGAETQY

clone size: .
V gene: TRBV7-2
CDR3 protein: ASSEGLIYEQY

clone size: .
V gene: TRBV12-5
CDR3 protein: ASGLAQGQGQASGSSYEQY

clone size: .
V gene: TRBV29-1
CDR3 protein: SVGTGWETQY

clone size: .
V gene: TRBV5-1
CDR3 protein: ASSLGGSPYGYT

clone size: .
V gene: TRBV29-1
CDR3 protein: SVVAGGTDTQY

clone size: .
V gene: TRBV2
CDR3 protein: ASRDRVEQY

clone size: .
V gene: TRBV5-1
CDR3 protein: ASSLRTGESSYEQY

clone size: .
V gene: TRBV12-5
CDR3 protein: ASGHPETGDSYEQY

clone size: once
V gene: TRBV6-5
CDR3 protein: ASSYLDTDTQY

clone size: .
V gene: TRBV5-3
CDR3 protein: ARSSTGRTEAF